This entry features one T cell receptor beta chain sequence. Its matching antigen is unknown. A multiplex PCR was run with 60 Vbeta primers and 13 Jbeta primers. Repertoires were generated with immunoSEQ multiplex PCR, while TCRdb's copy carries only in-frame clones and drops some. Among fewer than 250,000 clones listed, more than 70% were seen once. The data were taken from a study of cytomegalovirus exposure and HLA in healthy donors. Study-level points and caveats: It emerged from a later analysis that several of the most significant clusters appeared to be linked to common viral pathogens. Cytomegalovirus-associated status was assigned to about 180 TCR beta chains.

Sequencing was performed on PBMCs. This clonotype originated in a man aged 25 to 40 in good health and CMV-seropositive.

In DNA form, the CDR3 reads TGTGCCAGCTCACGGGGACAGGGAGGAAACTATGGCTACACCTTC. Translated, it gives CASSRGQGGNYGYTF. The V call is TRBV18, the J call TRBJ1-2, with TRBD1 identical over 9 bases. The CDR3 runs 15 residues. The germline CDR1 and CDR2 sequences are KGHSH and LQKENI. V was clipped by 4 bases and J by 2 bases; unmatched bases: 5.